Below, 15 T cell receptor beta chains from the same sample are listed, as sequenced in a study of OX40 agonist ivuxolimab in advanced cancers. Generated by immunoSEQ multiplex PCR, the TCRdb table keeps only in-frame clones and is missing some. This table holds some 110,000 clones, approximately 90% found once. Specimen: CD4+ or CD8+ T cells sorted from blood, collected in a trial of the OX40 agonist ivuxolimab. These receptors were collected from an adult with an advanced solid tumor such as melanoma, head and neck, liver or kidney cancer.

The J gene is TRBJ1-2, the V gene TRBV27; D ambiguous. The CDR3 runs 14 residues. CDR1 and CDR2 (germline): MNHEY, SMNVEV (reference sequence). The V end lost 4 bases, the J end lost 6 bases, and 15 bases lay between the germline ends. For the CDR3, the DNA is TGTGCCAGCAGTTCCCATCCCCGGGCGGATGGCTACACCTTC. Translating gives CASSSHPRADGYTF.

V usage is TRBV5-6 and J usage is TRBJ2-1; a weak D match, TRBD1 (6 bases). This CDR3 has 11 residues. Looked up from germline, CDR1 is SGHDT and CDR2 is YYEEEE. The V end was cut by 4 bases, the J end by 15 bases, with 14 bases between. The CDR3 DNA is TGTGCCAGCAGCAGAGGGGGATCGGGGTTCTTC. Its translation: CASSRGGSGFF.

The chain couples TRBV6-4 to TRBJ2-3, with D unclear. The V end was cut by 3 bases, the J end by 8 bases, with 12 bases between. The CDR3 is made up of 13 amino acids. Germline loops: CDR1 MRHNA, CDR2 SNTAGT. CDR3 nucleotide sequence: TGTGCCAGCAGTGAGACGGGTGTTGGTACGCAGTATTTT. This encodes CASSETGVGTQYF.

The rearrangement joins TRBV25-1 to TRBJ1-2, with D unresolved. The germline V and J ends were trimmed by 8 bases and 2 bases, with 18 bases remaining between them. This CDR3 region has 15 residues. Germline loops: CDR1 MGHDK, CDR2 SYGVNS. The CDR3 sequence is CASSVKRGPNYGYTF. DNA for the CDR3: TGTGCCAGCTCTGTAAAAAGAGGACCCAACTATGGCTACACCTTC.

The rearrangement links TRBV7-9 to TRBJ1-1; D is unresolved. Germline values: CDR1 SEHNR, CDR2 FQNEAQ (reference sequence). The germline V and J ends were trimmed by 3 bases and 0 bases, with 11 bases remaining between them. This CDR3 comprises 15 residues. CDR3 amino acids: CASSFGSNLNTEAFF. Written as DNA, the CDR3 is TGTGCCAGCAGCTTCGGGAGTAACTTGAACACTGAAGCTTTCTTT.

The J gene is TRBJ2-1, the V gene TRBV6-5; possibly TRBD1 or TRBD2 for D (6 bases each). The CDR3 runs 16 residues. Germline assignment: CDR1 MNHEY and CDR2 SVGAGI. The V end lost 4 bases, the J end lost 3 bases, and 16 bases lay between the germline ends. CDR3 protein: CASSLDTRGDYNEQFF. The CDR3 DNA sequence: TGTGCCAGCAGTTTAGATACTAGGGGGGACTACAATGAGCAGTTCTTC.

This clone has only a few counts. This rearrangement joins TRBV18 to TRBJ1-6; TRBD1 agrees at 11 bases. Germline CDR1 and CDR2: KGHSH and LQKENI. Losses at the gene ends were 5 bases for V and 9 bases for J; bases not matched to a gene: 3. CDR3 length equals 14 residues. CDR3 DNA: TGTGCCAGCTCAAAGGGACAGGGGGGTTCACCCCTCCACTTT. Its translation: CASSKGQGGSPLHF.

This clone was detected a few times. This chain uses TRBV4-2 with TRBJ1-2; the match to TRBD1 covers 9 bases. CDR3 length equals 13 residues. Germline V CDR1 and CDR2: LGHNA, YNFKEQ. Trimming removed 3 bases from V and 8 bases from J; junction bases left unmatched: 4. Here the CDR3 reads CASSHGQGKGYTF. The CDR3 DNA reads TGTGCCAGCAGCCATGGACAGGGGAAGGGCTACACCTTC.

CDR3 in amino acids: CASSLTGGSTEAFF. In DNA form, the CDR3 reads TGTGCCAGCAGCTTGACAGGGGGGTCCACTGAAGCTTTCTTT. V usage is TRBV28 and J usage is TRBJ1-1; 9 nucleotides match TRBD1. This CDR3 spans 14 amino acids. V shed 6 bases, J shed 4 bases, and the junction held 6 bases outside the gene matches. From germline, CDR1 is MDHEN and CDR2 SYDVKM.

The chain uses TRBV6-6 and TRBJ2-5; tentative D call: TRBD1 (5 bases). The V gene's germline CDR1 is MNHNY and CDR2 SVGAGI (reference sequence). V was cut by 7 bases and J by 0 bases, with 6 bases left in between. The CDR3 extends over 12 amino acids. The CDR3 DNA reads as TGTGCCAGCAAGGGGTACCAAGAGACCCAGTACTTC. Its translation is CASKGYQETQYF.

The V gene is TRBV4-1, the J gene TRBJ2-1; a possible D gene is TRBD1 (5 bases). V shed 4 bases and J shed 2 bases, with 21 bases lying between them. The CDR3 has 18 amino acids. The V gene's germline CDR1 is MGHRA and CDR2 YSYEKL. The DNA of the CDR3 is TGCGCCAGCAGCCTGGAAACCCCCAGGGTGTCACCCTACAATGAGCAGTTCTTC. It yields the protein CASSLETPRVSPYNEQFF.

The gene calls are TRBV5-4 and TRBJ2-3; 11 bases are a match to TRBD2. Germline V lookup: CDR1 SGHNT, CDR2 YYREEE (reference sequence). The CDR3 is made up of 15 amino acids. V was clipped by 5 bases and J by 4 bases; unmatched bases: 6. The CDR3 protein is CASRLDSGGADTQYF. The DNA of the CDR3 is TGTGCCAGCAGGTTAGATAGCGGGGGGGCAGATACGCAGTATTTT.

The chain joins TRBV10-3 to TRBJ1-2; weak D call: TRBD1 (6 bases). Trimming cost V 2 bases and J 0 bases, with 16 bases left between them. CDR3 length: 17 residues. Per germline, CDR1 ENHRY and CDR2 SYGVKD. CDR3 in amino acids: CAISEKRTVGTNYGYTF. Here the CDR3 DNA reads TGTGCCATCAGTGAGAAACGGACAGTCGGCACTAACTATGGCTACACCTTC.

The chain is built from TRBV4-1 and TRBJ1-3; 7 bases align to TRBD1. Trimming at V came to 1 base and at J to 1 base, leaving 4 bases not matched to a gene. The CDR3 spans 16 residues. Germline V gene lookup returns CDR1 MGHRA and CDR2 YSYEKL. CDR3: CASSQGRQGSGNTIYF. The CDR3 coding sequence is TGCGCCAGCAGCCAAGGAAGACAGGGTTCTGGAAACACCATATATTTT.

The genes are TRBV27 and TRBJ2-7; 7 bases line up with TRBD2. J was trimmed by 6 bases and V by 6 bases; bases with no gene match: 8. This CDR3 has 13 residues. Germline V gene lookup returns CDR1 MNHEY and CDR2 SMNVEV (reference sequence). CDR3 nucleotide sequence: TGTGCCAGCAGCAGGACTAGTCAGGGCGAGCAGTACTTC. Protein sequence: CASSRTSQGEQYF.